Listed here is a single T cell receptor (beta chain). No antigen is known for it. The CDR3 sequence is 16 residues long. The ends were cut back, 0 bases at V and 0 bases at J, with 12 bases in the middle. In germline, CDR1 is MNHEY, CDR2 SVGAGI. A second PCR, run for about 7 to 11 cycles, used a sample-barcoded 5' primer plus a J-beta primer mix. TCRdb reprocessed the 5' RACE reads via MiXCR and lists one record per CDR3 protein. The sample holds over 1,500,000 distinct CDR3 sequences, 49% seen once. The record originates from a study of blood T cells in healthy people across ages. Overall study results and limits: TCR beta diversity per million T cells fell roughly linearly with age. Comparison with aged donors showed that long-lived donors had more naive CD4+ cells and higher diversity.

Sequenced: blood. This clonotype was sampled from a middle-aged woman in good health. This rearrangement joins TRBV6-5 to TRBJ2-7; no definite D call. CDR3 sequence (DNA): TGTGCCAGCAGTTACTCTTGGACGGCGAGCTCCTACGAGCAGTACTTC. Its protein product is CASSYSWTASSYEQYF.